Following are 23 T cell receptor beta chains from one sample sequenced in a study of blood T cell repertoires in COVID-19. Sequencing was performed with immunoSEQ multiplex PCR; in TCRdb, only in-frame clones are kept and a portion is missing. The sample consists of approximately 150,000 clones, about 80% of them appearing once. Source material: peripheral blood. These receptors came from a human donor in a cohort sampled during active COVID-19.

This chain uses TRBV5-1 with TRBJ2-1; TRBD2 matches at 7 bases. The CDR3 is 18 amino acids. Per the germline V gene, CDR1 is SGHRS and CDR2 is YFSETQ. Unmatched junction bases numbered 13, after V lost 4 bases and J lost 0 bases. CDR3 nucleotides: TGCGCCAGCAGCGGCGCGCTAGCGGCCTTGAGCTCCTACAATGAGCAGTTCTTC. This translates into CASSGALAALSSYNEQFF.

The chain is built from TRBV19 and TRBJ2-2; TRBD2 is a possible D gene (6 bases). Germline V gives CDR1 LNHDA, CDR2 SQIVND (reference sequence). The V end was cut by 0 bases, the J end by 4 bases, with 6 bases between. CDR3 length: 14 residues. CDR3 protein: CASSIEGGTGELFF. CDR3 sequence (DNA): TGTGCCAGTAGTATAGAGGGGGGCACCGGGGAGCTGTTTTTT.

The V and J genes are TRBV6-1 and TRBJ2-5; unclear D gene. CDR1 MNHNS and CDR2 SASEGT come from the germline V gene. There are 14 residues in the CDR3. With 2 bases removed from V and 4 bases from J, the gap between germline ends came to 11 bases. For the CDR3, the DNA is TGTGCCAGCAGTGAATCTGGGTGGAGAGAGACCCAGTACTTC. It codes for CASSESGWRETQYF.

V is TRBV18 and J is TRBJ1-5; the match to TRBD1 covers 8 bases. Trimming cost V 6 bases and J 6 bases; bases outside gene matches: 7. The CDR3 has 14 residues. CDR1 and CDR2 from the germline V gene are KGHSH and LQKENI. The CDR3 bases are TGTGCCAGCTCCCCAGGGGGCCAGAGTCAGCCCCAGCATTTT. Its protein is CASSPGGQSQPQHF.

The CDR3 coding sequence is TGTGCCAGCAGCCGGACAGTTTCCTACGAGCAGTACTTC. Translating gives CASSRTVSYEQYF. The gene calls are TRBV7-2 and TRBJ2-7, with D perhaps matching TRBD1 (6 bases). The CDR3 length is 13 residues. Germline V gene lookup returns CDR1 SGHTA and CDR2 FQGNSA. V lost 5 bases and J 1 base, leaving 9 bases between the germline ends.

CDR3 DNA sequence: TGTGCCAGCAGCGCACCGGGACTAGCGAACACCGGGGAGCTGTTTTTT. Translation: CASSAPGLANTGELFF. This chain connects TRBV9 to TRBJ2-2; TRBD2 matches 8 bases. The CDR3 covers 16 residues. With V trimmed by 3 bases and J by 0 bases, 4 bases remained unmatched. In germline, CDR1 is SGDLS, CDR2 YYNGEE.

The chain combines TRBV7-9 with TRBJ2-5, with a tentative D call TRBD1 (6 bases). The ends were cut back, 4 bases at V and 6 bases at J, with 12 bases in the middle. There are 13 residues in the CDR3. Germline-derived CDR1 and CDR2 are SEHNR and FQNEAQ (reference sequence). The CDR3 nucleotides read TGTGCCAGCAGCTCAGGGGAAATAAAGACCCAGTACTTC. Translation gives CASSSGEIKTQYF.

The chain has TRBV30 and TRBJ2-3; D not certain. Germline CDR1 and CDR2: GTSNPN and SVGIG (reference sequence). CDR3 size: 12 residues. Trimming shortened V by 0 bases and J by 2 bases, and 3 bases separated the two germline ends. The CDR3 spells CAWSVLTDTQYF. The CDR3 bases are TGTGCCTGGAGTGTACTCACAGATACGCAGTATTTT.

The chain carries TRBV6-5 and TRBJ2-3; D uncertain. Germline CDR1 and CDR2: MNHEY and SVGAGI. This CDR3 is 14 amino acids long. Deletions cut 2 bases from V and 6 bases from J, with 12 bases between. The CDR3 region is CASSYANLLDTQYF. For the CDR3, the DNA is TGTGCCAGCAGTTACGCTAACCTGCTTGATACGCAGTATTTT.

This clone was recorded once. The chain employs TRBV19 and TRBJ2-5, with TRBD1 matching over 7 bases. V trimming: 6 bases; J trimming: 5 bases; junction bases outside the gene matches: 9. The CDR3 sequence is 14 residues long. Looked up from germline, CDR1 is LNHDA and CDR2 is SQIVND (reference sequence). As DNA, the CDR3 is TGTGCCAGTAGCCGAACAGGGGATATGGAGACCCAGTACTTC. As protein: CASSRTGDMETQYF.

About this clone itself: At one end, the junction sequence differs from germline, possibly due to a read error. In DNA form, the CDR3 reads TGTGCTAGCAGCTTAGGCAGGGGGGACACCGGGGAGCTGTTTTTT. Amino acid sequence: CASSLGRGDTGELFF. The rearrangement joins TRBV7-7 to TRBJ2-2; D possibly corresponds to TRBD1 (7 bases). The CDR3 is made up of 15 amino acids. Germline V gene data show CDR1 as SSHAT and CDR2 as FNYEAQ (reference sequence).

The CDR3: CASSLTPQDSNTIYF. CDR3 DNA: TGCGCCAGCAGCTTGACCCCCCAGGACTCGAACACCATATATTTT. J is TRBJ1-3 and V is TRBV5-1; no reliable D call. Germline CDR1 SGHRS, CDR2 YFSETQ. The CDR3 spans 15 residues. Trimming shortened V by 1 base and J by 7 bases, and 15 bases separated the two germline ends.

This clone was counted a few times. The genes are TRBV7-9 and TRBJ1-1; 7 bases match TRBD1. In germline, CDR1 is SEHNR, CDR2 FQNEAQ (reference sequence). This CDR3 comprises 12 residues. With V trimmed by 5 bases and J by 5 bases, 2 bases remained unmatched. CDR3 amino acids: CASSPRGTEAFF. The CDR3, as DNA: TGTGCCAGCAGCCCCAGGGGGACTGAAGCTTTCTTT.

The chain couples TRBV29-1 to TRBJ2-3; 12 nucleotides line up with TRBD2. With V trimmed by 4 bases and J by 5 bases, 4 bases remained unmatched. The CDR3 loop spans 14 amino acids. Germline CDR1 SQVTM, CDR2 ANQGSEA. CDR3 bases: TGCAGCGTTGCTCTAGCGGGAGGGGGAGATACGCAGTATTTT. It specifies CSVALAGGGDTQYF.

V usage is TRBV6-5 and J usage is TRBJ1-1; 9 nucleotides align to TRBD1. The CDR3 extends over 12 amino acids. V trimming: 8 bases; J trimming: 5 bases; junction bases outside the gene matches: 3. Germline CDR1 MNHEY, CDR2 SVGAGI. The CDR3 nucleotides read TGTGCCAGCCGACAGGGGGAAACTGAAGCTTTCTTT. It encodes CASRQGETEAFF.

The rearrangement links TRBV3-1 (or the pseudogene TRBV3-2) to TRBJ1-2; D unresolved. Trimming left V 3 bases short and J 6 bases short, with 8 bases between. Germline V lookup: CDR1 LGHDT, CDR2 YNNKEL (reference sequence). The CDR3 totals 12 residues. The CDR3 DNA is TGTGCCAGCAGCCAGTCCCATGATGGCTACACCTTC. It translates to CASSQSHDGYTF.

The chain links TRBV5-1 to TRBJ2-3; TRBD1 matches 7 bases. J gave up 4 bases and V 4 bases, and 9 bases lay outside the gene matches. Looked up from germline, CDR1 is SGHRS and CDR2 is YFSETQ. The CDR3 runs to 15 residues. In nucleotides, the CDR3 is TGCGCCAGCAGCCCTAGAGAGGGGGCTGCAGATACGCAGTATTTT. Protein: CASSPREGAADTQYF.

V gene TRBV7-2 combines with J gene TRBJ1-3; 8 nucleotides match TRBD1. Germline lookup yields CDR1 SGHTA and CDR2 FQGNSA. V lost 3 bases to trimming and J lost 4 bases; unmatched junction nucleotides: 5. This CDR3 comprises 15 residues. CDR3 nucleotides: TGTGCCAGCAGCTTCTGGACAGGGACCGGAAACACCATATATTTT. Protein sequence: CASSFWTGTGNTIYF.

The genes are TRBV14 and TRBJ2-1; the match to TRBD2 covers 8 bases. With V trimmed by 1 base and J by 13 bases, 9 bases remained unmatched. Germline assignment: CDR1 SGHDN and CDR2 FVKESK. The CDR3 is 14 amino acids. The CDR3, as DNA: TGTGCCAGCAGCCAAGTGTTGGGGCGGGAGGAACAGTTCTTC. It encodes CASSQVLGREEQFF.

The chain employs TRBV3-1 (or the pseudogene TRBV3-2) and TRBJ1-5, with D tentatively TRBD1 (6 bases). CDR3 length: 15 amino acids. Germline V gene data show CDR1 as LGHDT and CDR2 as YNNKEL (reference sequence). Between the trimmed V and J ends, which lost 4 bases and 0 bases, there was a span of 10 bases. The CDR3 sequence: CASSLTRGSNQPQHF. CDR3 nucleotide sequence: TGTGCCAGCAGCCTAACCAGGGGTAGCAATCAGCCCCAGCATTTT.

This chain links TRBV5-1 with TRBJ2-1; D unresolved. Germline V lookup: CDR1 SGHRS, CDR2 YFSETQ. Trimming cost V 0 bases and J 5 bases, with 6 bases left between them. The CDR3 is 13 amino acids. The CDR3 DNA reads as TGCGCCAGCAGCTTGGCTACCCACAATGAGCAGTTCTTC. Its protein product is CASSLATHNEQFF.

V usage is TRBV7-8 and J usage is TRBJ1-2; 7 bases align to TRBD1. CDR3 length equals 16 residues. Germline CDR1 reads SGHVS; CDR2 reads FQNEAQ. V was pared by 5 bases and J by 0 bases, with 9 bases of the junction left unmatched. The CDR3 here is CASSTPTQGTNYGYTF. CDR3 DNA: TGTGCCAGCAGCACACCGACACAGGGGACTAACTATGGCTACACCTTC.

The rearrangement joins TRBV4-1 to TRBJ1-2; D perhaps matches TRBD1 (6 bases). The germline V and J ends were trimmed by 1 base and 4 bases, with 10 bases remaining between them. Germline loops: CDR1 MGHRA, CDR2 YSYEKL. The CDR3 totals 14 residues. CDR3 sequence: CASSQVGQLYGYTF. The CDR3 DNA follows: TGCGCCAGCAGCCAAGTAGGACAGCTCTATGGCTACACCTTC.